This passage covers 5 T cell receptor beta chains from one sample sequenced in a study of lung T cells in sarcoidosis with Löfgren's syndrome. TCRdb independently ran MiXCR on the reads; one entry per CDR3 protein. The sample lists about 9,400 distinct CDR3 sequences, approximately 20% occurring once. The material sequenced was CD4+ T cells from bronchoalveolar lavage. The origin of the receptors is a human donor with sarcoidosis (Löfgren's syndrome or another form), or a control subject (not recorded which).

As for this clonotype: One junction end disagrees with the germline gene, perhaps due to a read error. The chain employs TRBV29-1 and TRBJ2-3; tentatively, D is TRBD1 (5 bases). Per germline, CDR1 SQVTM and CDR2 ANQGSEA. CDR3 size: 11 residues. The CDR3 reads CSTGGTDTQYF. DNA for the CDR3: TGCAGCACAGGTGGCACAGATACGCAATATTTT.

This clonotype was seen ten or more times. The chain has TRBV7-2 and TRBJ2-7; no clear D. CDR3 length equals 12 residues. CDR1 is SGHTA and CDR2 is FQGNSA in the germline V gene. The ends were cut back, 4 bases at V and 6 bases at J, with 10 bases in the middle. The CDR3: CASSSTMVEQYF. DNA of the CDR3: TGTGCCAGCAGCTCGACAATGGTCGAGCAGTACTTC. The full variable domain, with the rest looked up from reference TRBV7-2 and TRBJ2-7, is GAGVSQSPSNKVTEKGKDVELRCDPISGHTALYWYRQSLGQGLEFLIYFQGNSAPDKSGLPSDRFSAERTGGSVSTLTIQRTQQEDSAVYLCASSSTMVEQYFGPGTRLTVT.

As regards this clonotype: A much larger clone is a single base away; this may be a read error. In DNA form, the CDR3 reads TGTGCCCGGAGTGCTGGGGGAACTGAAGCTTTCTTT. Residues: CARSAGGTEAFF. V usage is TRBV30 and J usage is TRBJ1-1, with a possible D match to TRBD1 (5 bases). The germline CDR1 and CDR2 sequences are GTSNPN and SVGIG (reference sequence). CDR3 length: 12 residues.

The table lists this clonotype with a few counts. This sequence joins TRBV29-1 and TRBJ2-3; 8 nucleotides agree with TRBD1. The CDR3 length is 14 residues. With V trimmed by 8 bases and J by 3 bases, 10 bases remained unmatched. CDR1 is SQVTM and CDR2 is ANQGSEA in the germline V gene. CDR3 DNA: TGCAGCATCCTCCGGGACAGGACGACAGATACGCAGTATTTT. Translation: CSILRDRTTDTQYF.

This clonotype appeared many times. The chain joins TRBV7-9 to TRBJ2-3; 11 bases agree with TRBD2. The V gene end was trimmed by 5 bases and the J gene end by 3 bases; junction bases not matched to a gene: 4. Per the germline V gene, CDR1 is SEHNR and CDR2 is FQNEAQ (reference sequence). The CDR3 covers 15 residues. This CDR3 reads CASSRLAGRTDTQYF. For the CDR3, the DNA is TGTGCCAGCAGCAGACTAGCGGGGAGGACAGATACGCAGTATTTT. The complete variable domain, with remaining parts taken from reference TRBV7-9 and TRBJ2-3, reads DTGVSQNPRHKITKRGQNVTFRCDPISEHNRLYWYRQTLGQGPEFLTYFQNEAQLEKSRLLSDRFSAERPKGSFSTLEIQRTEQGDSAMYLCASSRLAGRTDTQYFGPGTRLTVL.